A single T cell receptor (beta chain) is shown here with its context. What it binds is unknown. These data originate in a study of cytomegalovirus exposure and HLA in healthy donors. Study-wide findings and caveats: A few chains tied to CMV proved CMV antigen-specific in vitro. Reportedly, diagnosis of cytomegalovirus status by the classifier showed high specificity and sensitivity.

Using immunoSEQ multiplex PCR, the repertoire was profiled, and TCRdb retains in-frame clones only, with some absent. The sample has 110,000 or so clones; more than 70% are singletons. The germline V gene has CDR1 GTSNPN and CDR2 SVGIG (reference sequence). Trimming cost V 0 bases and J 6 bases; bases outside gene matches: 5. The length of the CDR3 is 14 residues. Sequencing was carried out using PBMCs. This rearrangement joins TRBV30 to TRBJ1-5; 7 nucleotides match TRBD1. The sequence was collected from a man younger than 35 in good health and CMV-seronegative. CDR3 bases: TGTGCCTGGAGTGTAGGGACAGAATCTCAGCCCCAGCATTTT. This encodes CAWSVGTESQPQHF.